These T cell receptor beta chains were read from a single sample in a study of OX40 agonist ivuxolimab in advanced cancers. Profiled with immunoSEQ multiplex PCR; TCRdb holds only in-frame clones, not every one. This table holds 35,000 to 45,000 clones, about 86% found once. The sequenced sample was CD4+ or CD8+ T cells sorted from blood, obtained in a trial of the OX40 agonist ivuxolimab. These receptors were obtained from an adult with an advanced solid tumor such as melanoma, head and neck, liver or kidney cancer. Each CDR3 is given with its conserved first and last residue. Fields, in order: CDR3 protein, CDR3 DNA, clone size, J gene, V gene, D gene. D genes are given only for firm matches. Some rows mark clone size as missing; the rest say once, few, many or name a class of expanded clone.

CASSGKSPYEQYF,TGTGCCAGCAGTGGTAAGAGTCCCTACGAGCAGTACTTC,once,TRBJ2-7,TRBV6-5,-
CASSLSQGSYEQYF,TGTGCCAGCAGCTTAAGTCAGGGCTCCTACGAGCAGTACTTC,-,TRBJ2-7,TRBV7-9,-
CASSITGDGSEQYF,TGTGCCAGTAGTATAACAGGCGATGGGTCCGAGCAGTACTTC,once,TRBJ2-7,TRBV19,-
CASSQWRGHTEAFF,TGCGCCAGCAGCCAATGGCGGGGCCACACTGAAGCTTTCTTT,-,TRBJ1-1,TRBV4-1,-
CASSPGTSNEQYF,TGTGCCAGCAGCCCCGGGACTAGCAACGAGCAGTACTTC,-,TRBJ2-7,TRBV7-6,TRBD2
CASSLQGQTYEQYF,TGTGCCAGCAGTCTGCAGGGACAAACCTACGAGCAGTACTTC,-,TRBJ2-7,TRBV28,-
CASRPGQGEQYF,TGTGCCAGCAGGCCCGGACAGGGTGAGCAGTACTTC,-,TRBJ2-7,TRBV6-6,TRBD1
CASSTQGFEQYF,TGTGCCAGTAGTACCCAAGGTTTCGAGCAGTACTTC,-,TRBJ2-7,TRBV19,-
CASSLKPKNTEAFF,TGTGCCAGCAGCTTGAAGCCAAAGAACACTGAAGCTTTCTTT,-,TRBJ1-1,TRBV5-6,-
CATSPILAGALADMQYF,TGTGCCACCAGCCCAATCCTAGCGGGAGCCCTGGCAGATATGCAGTATTTT,once,TRBJ2-3,TRBV15,TRBD2
CASSQMGAGDEQFF,TGCGCCAGCAGCCAAATGGGAGCGGGCGATGAGCAGTTCTTC,-,TRBJ2-1,TRBV4-1,-
CASSHRPSTDTQYF,TGCGCCAGCAGCCATAGACCTAGCACAGATACGCAGTATTTT,-,TRBJ2-3,TRBV5-1,-
CASSQVGRRYEQYF,TGTGCCAGCAGCCAAGTAGGCAGGCGGTACGAGCAGTACTTC,-,TRBJ2-7,TRBV14,-
CASSGQGLNYNSPLHF,TGTGCCAGCAGTGGACAGGGTTTAAACTATAATTCACCCCTCCACTTT,-,TRBJ1-6,TRBV27,TRBD1
CASSQGTGTGEGYTF,TGCGCCAGCAGCCAAGGGACGGGGACTGGCGAGGGCTACACCTTC,-,TRBJ1-2,TRBV4-1,-
CASSLTQGGETQYF,TGTGCCAGCAGCTTAACACAGGGCGGGGAGACCCAGTACTTC,-,TRBJ2-5,TRBV7-9,-
CASSYSGGPGELFF,TGTGCCAGCAGTTACTCAGGGGGCCCCGGGGAGCTGTTTTTT,-,TRBJ2-2,TRBV6-5,TRBD1
CASSLTGASLGNTEAFF,TGCGCCAGCAGCTTGACAGGGGCCTCTCTTGGGAACACTGAAGCTTTCTTT,once,TRBJ1-1,TRBV5-1,TRBD1
CASSPHTRSTNEKLFF,TGTGCCAGCAGTCCGCATACAAGATCAACTAATGAAAAACTGTTTTTT,-,TRBJ1-4,TRBV27,-
CASSVRDPVANVLTF,TGTGCCAGCAGCGTAAGGGACCCCGTCGCCAACGTCCTGACTTTC,-,TRBJ2-6,TRBV9,-
CASSWRTGILSYEQYF,TGTGCCAGCAGCTGGAGGACAGGTATTCTCTCCTACGAGCAGTACTTC,-,TRBJ2-7,TRBV5-6,TRBD1
CASSPNDRVYEQYF,TGTGCCAGCAGTCCCAACGACAGGGTCTACGAGCAGTACTTC,once,TRBJ2-7,TRBV6-5,TRBD1
CASSLSYRGAHSNQPQHF,TGTGCCAGCAGTTTATCGTATCGGGGGGCACATAGCAATCAGCCCCAGCATTTT,-,TRBJ1-5,TRBV27,-
CASSTTSGADTQYF,TGTGCCAGCAGCACGACTAGCGGCGCAGATACGCAGTATTTT,-,TRBJ2-3,TRBV11-2,TRBD2
CASSYRGMNTEAFF,TGTGCCAGCAGTTACAGGGGAATGAACACTGAAGCTTTCTTT,-,TRBJ1-1,TRBV6-5,-
CATSSTNGLAVPGTDTQYF,TGTGCCACCAGCAGTACAAATGGACTAGCGGTCCCAGGCACAGATACGCAGTATTTT,few,TRBJ2-3,TRBV15,TRBD2
CASSLGGPSYGYTF,TGTGCCAGCAGCCTTGGGGGGCCCAGCTATGGCTACACCTTC,once,TRBJ1-2,TRBV27,-
CASSQGSAYEQYF,TGCGCCAGCAGCCAAGGATCCGCCTACGAGCAGTACTTC,-,TRBJ2-7,TRBV4-1,-
CASSPRDTWGGAEQYF,TGTGCCAGCAGCCCCAGGGACACTTGGGGGGGGGCCGAGCAGTACTTC,-,TRBJ2-7,TRBV7-9,-
CASSSLSGSSYNEQFF,TGTGCCAGCAGTTCCCTCAGCGGGAGCTCCTACAATGAGCAGTTCTTC,many,TRBJ2-1,TRBV6-5,TRBD2
CASSQAQGAKTEAFF,TGTGCCAGCAGCCAAGCACAGGGGGCGAAGACTGAAGCTTTCTTT,-,TRBJ1-1,TRBV4-2,TRBD1
CASSSSTSADTQYF,TGTGCCAGCAGTTCCTCGACTAGCGCAGATACGCAGTATTTT,-,TRBJ2-3,TRBV27,TRBD2
CASSQGSRSYEQYF,TGTGCCAGCAGCCAAGGGAGTCGATCCTACGAGCAGTACTTC,once,TRBJ2-7,TRBV14,-
CASSVDGTPYEQYF,TGTGCCAGCAGCGTAGACGGGACTCCCTACGAGCAGTACTTC,once,TRBJ2-7,TRBV9,-
CASSATGTSDYEQFF,TGTGCCAGCAGCGCTACCGGGACTAGCGACTATGAGCAGTTCTTC,-,TRBJ2-1,TRBV9,TRBD2
CASSQDPGGLAGELFF,TGTGCCAGCAGCCAAGATCCGGGAGGTTTGGCCGGGGAGCTGTTTTTT,-,TRBJ2-2,TRBV4-2,TRBD2
CASSFPGDTEAFF,TGTGCCAGCAGCTTTCCGGGGGATACTGAAGCTTTCTTT,-,TRBJ1-1,TRBV5-6,-
CASSQSPNRYNEKLFF,TGCGCCAGCAGCCAAAGTCCCAACAGGTATAATGAAAAACTGTTTTTT,-,TRBJ1-4,TRBV4-1,-
CASSQTGLAGDSEQYF,TGTGCCAGCAGTCAAACAGGACTAGCGGGAGATTCCGAGCAGTACTTC,once,TRBJ2-7,TRBV27,TRBD2
CASSERGPKKGHEQFF,TGTGCCAGCAGTGAACGGGGGCCAAAAAAAGGTCATGAGCAGTTCTTC,-,TRBJ2-1,TRBV25-1,-